The clone carrying this T cell receptor beta chain was found a few times. Together with a sample-barcoded 5' primer, a J-beta primer mix was included in a second PCR lasting about 7 to 12 cycles. Via MiXCR, TCRdb re-called the 5' RACE reads, giving one row per CDR3 protein. Of roughly 1,000,000 distinct CDR3 sequences listed, about 23% are singletons. Germline V gene lookup returns CDR1 ENHRY and CDR2 SYGVKD. Trimming cost V 10 bases and J 0 bases; bases outside gene matches: 7. The CDR3 totals 14 residues. These data are taken from a study of blood T cells in healthy people across ages. This sample was shared with a second study, whose subject was T cells of mothers and their children.

The source is a girl aged 2 to 9 in good health. The sequencing input was blood. The chain employs TRBV10-3 and TRBJ2-3; 7 bases map to TRBD1. In nucleotides, the CDR3 is TGTGCCACTCTCTCGACAGGGAGCACAGATACGCAGTATTTT. As protein: CATLSTGSTDTQYF.